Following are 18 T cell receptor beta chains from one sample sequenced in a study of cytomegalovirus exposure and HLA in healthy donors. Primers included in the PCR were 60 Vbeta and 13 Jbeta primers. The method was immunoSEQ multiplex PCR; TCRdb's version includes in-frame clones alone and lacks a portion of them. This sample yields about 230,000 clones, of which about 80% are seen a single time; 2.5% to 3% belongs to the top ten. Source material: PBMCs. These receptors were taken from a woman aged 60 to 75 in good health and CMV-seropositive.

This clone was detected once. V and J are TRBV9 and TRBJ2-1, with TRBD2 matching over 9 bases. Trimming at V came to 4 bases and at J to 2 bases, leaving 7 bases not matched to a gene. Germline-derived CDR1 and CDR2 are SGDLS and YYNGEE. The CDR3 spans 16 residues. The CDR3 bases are TGTGCCAGCAGCTCCCTAGCGGGGATTACCTACAATGAGCAGTTCTTC. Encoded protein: CASSSLAGITYNEQFF. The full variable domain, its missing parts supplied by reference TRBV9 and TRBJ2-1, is DSGVTQTPKHLITATGQRVTLRCSPRSGDLSVYWYQQSLDQGLQFLIQYYNGEERAKGNILERFSAQQFPDLHSELNLSSLELGDSALYFCASSSLAGITYNEQFFGPGTRLTVL.

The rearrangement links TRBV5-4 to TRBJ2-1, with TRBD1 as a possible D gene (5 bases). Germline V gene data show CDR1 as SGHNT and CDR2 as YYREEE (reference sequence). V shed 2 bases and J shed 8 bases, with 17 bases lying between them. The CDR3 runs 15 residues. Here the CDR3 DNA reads TGTGCCAGCAGCTTATCGACAGACCCCCTACATGAGCAGTTCTTC. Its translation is CASSLSTDPLHEQFF.

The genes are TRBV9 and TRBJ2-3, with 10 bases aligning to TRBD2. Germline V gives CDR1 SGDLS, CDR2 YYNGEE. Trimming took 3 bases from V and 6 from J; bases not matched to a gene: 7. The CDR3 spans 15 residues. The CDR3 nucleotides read TGTGCCAGCAGCGCGCAGCGGGAGGGCTGGGATACGCAGTATTTT. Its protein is CASSAQREGWDTQYF.

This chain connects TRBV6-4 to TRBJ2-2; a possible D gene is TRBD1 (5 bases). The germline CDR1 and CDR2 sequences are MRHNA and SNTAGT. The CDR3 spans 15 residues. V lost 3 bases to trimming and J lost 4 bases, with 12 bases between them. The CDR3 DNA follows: TGTGCCAGCAGTGAGTTTTTGGGGCGCACCGGGGAGCTGTTTTTT. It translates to CASSEFLGRTGELFF.

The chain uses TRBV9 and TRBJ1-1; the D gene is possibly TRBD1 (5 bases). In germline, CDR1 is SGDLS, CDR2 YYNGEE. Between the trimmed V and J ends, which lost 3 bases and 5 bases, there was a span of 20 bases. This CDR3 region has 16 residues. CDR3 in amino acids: CASSGPRTLRRTEAFF. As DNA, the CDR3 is TGTGCCAGCAGCGGACCCCGGACACTGAGGAGAACTGAAGCTTTCTTT.

The DNA for the CDR3 is TGTGCCAGCAGCCCACGGACAGGCCAAAACACCGGGGAGCTGTTTTTT. Translated: CASSPRTGQNTGELFF. The gene calls are TRBV9 and TRBJ2-2, with 7 bases matching TRBD1. Germline CDR1 is SGDLS and CDR2 is YYNGEE. CDR3 size: 16 residues. The V segment lost 4 bases and the J segment 2 bases; nucleotides outside the gene matches: 8.

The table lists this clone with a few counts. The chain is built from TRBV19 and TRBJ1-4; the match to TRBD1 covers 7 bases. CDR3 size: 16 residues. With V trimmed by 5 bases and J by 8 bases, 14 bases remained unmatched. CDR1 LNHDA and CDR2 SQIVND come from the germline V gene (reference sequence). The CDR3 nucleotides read TGTGCCAGTAGTGAGCTACGGAGGGGGCGCAGAGAAAAACTGTTTTTT. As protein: CASSELRRGRREKLFF.

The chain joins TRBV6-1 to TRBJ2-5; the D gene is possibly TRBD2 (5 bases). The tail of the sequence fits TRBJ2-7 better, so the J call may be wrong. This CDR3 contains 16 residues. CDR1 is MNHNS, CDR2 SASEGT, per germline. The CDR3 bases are TGTGCCAGCAGTGAAGCGCTCGCGGCTAGCTCGGACGAGCAGTACTTC. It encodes CASSEALAASSDEQYF.

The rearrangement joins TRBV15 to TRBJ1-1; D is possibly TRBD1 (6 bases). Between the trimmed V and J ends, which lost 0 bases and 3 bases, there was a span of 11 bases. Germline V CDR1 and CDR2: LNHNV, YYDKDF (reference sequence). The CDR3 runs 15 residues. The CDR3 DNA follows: TGTGCCACCAGCAGAGACCAGGGGTGGGACACTGAAGCTTTCTTT. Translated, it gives CATSRDQGWDTEAFF.

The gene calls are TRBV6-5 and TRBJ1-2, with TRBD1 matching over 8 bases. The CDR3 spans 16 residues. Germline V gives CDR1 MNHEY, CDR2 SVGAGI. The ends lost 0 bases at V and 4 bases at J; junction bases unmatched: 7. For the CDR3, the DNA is TGTGCCAGCAGTTACTCGCAGACCGGGACAGGCTATGGCTACACCTTC. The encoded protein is CASSYSQTGTGYGYTF.

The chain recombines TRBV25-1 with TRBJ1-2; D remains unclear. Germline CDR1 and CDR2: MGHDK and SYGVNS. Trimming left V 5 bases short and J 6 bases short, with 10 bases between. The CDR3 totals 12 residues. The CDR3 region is CASSIEGHGYTF. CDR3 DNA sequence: TGTGCCAGCAGTATAGAGGGCCATGGCTACACCTTC.

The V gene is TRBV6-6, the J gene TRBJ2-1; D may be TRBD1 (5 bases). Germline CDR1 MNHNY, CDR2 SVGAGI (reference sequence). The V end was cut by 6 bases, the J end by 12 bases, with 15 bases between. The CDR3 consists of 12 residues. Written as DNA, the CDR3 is TGTGCCAGCAGGGACGGACGGCAGGGGCAGTTCTTC. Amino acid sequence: CASRDGRQGQFF.

CDR3 DNA sequence: TGTGCCAGCCTCTCTGGGGGGGGCTTCAATGAGCAGTTCTTC. Amino acids: CASLSGGGFNEQFF. The chain employs TRBV28 and TRBJ2-1, with TRBD2 as a possible D gene (7 bases). This CDR3 region has 14 residues. CDR1 MDHEN and CDR2 SYDVKM come from the germline V gene. V was cut by 8 bases and J by 6 bases, with 17 bases left in between.

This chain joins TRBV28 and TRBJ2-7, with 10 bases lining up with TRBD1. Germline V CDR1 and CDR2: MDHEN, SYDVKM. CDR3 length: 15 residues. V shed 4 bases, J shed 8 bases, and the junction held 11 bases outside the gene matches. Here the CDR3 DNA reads TGTGCCAGCAGTTCACCCTCCGGGACAGGGGACAAGCAGTACTTC. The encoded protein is CASSSPSGTGDKQYF.

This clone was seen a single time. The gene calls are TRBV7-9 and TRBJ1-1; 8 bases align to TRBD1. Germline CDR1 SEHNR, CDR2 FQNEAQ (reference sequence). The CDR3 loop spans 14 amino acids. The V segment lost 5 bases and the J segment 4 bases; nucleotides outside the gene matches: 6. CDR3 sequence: CASSQQGVTTEAFF. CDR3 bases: TGTGCCAGCAGCCAACAGGGGGTTACCACTGAAGCTTTCTTT. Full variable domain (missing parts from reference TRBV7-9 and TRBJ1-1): DTGVSQNPRHKITKRGQNVTFRCDPISEHNRLYWYRQTLGQGPEFLTYFQNEAQLEKSRLLSDRFSAERPKGSFSTLEIQRTEQGDSAMYLCASSQQGVTTEAFFGQGTRLTVV.

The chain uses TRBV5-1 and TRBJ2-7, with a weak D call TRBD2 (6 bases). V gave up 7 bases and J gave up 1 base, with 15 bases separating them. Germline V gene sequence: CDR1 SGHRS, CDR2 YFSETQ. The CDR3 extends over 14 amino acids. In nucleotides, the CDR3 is TGCGCCAGCTGCCGCGGGGTGTTTTCCTACGAGCAGTACTTC. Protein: CASCRGVFSYEQYF.

The CDR3 DNA is TGTGCCAGCAGCGCGAGAGGGGGGGGTAATTCACCCCTCCACTTT. Protein: CASSARGGGNSPLHF. The rearrangement links TRBV9 to TRBJ1-6, with D possibly matching TRBD1 (6 bases). Germline assignment: CDR1 SGDLS and CDR2 YYNGEE. This CDR3 has 15 residues. V was shortened by 3 bases and J by 6 bases, with 13 bases between the two germline ends. Variable domain in full (rest from reference TRBV9 and TRBJ1-6): DSGVTQTPKHLITATGQRVTLRCSPRSGDLSVYWYQQSLDQGLQFLIQYYNGEERAKGNILERFSAQQFPDLHSELNLSSLELGDSALYFCASSARGGGNSPLHFGNGTRLTVT.

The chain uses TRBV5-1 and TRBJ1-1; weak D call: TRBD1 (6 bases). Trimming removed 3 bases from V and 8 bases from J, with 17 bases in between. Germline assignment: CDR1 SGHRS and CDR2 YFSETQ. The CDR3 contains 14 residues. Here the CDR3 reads CASSSSPGEREAFF. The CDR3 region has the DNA TGCGCCAGCAGCTCCTCCCCAGGGGAACGGGAAGCTTTCTTT.